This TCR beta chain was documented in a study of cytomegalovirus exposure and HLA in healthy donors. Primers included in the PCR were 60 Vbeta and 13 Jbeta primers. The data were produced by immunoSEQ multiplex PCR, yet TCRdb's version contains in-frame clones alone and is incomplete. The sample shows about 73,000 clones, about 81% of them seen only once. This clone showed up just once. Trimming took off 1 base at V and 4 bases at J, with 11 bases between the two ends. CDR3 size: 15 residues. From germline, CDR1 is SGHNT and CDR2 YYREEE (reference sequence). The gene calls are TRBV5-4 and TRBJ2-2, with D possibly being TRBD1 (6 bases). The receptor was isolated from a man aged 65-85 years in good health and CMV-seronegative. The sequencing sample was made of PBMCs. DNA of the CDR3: TGTGCCAGCAGCTTGACCCGAGGGGGCACCGGGGAGCTGTTTTTT. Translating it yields CASSLTRGGTGELFF.